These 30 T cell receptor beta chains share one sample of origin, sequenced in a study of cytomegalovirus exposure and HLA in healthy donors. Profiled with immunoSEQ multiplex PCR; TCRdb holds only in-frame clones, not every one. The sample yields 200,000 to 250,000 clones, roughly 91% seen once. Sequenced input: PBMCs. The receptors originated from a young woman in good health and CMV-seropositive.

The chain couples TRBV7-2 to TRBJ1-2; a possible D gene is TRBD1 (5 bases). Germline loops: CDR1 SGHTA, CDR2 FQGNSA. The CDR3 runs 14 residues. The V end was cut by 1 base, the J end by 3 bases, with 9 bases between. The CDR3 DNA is TGTGCCAGCAGCTTAGAGGTCAGGGACTATGGCTACACCTTC. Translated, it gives CASSLEVRDYGYTF.

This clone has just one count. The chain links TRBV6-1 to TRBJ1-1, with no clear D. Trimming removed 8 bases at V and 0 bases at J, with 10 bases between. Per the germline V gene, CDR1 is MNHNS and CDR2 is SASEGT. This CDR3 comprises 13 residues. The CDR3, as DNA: TGTGCCAGCCGAACCCCTATGAACACTGAAGCTTTCTTT. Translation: CASRTPMNTEAFF.

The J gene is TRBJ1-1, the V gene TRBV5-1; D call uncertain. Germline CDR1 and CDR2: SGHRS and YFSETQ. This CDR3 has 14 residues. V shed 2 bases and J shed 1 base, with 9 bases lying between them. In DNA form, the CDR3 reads TGCGCCAGCAGCTTCCTGGAGCAGAACACTGAAGCTTTCTTT. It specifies CASSFLEQNTEAFF.

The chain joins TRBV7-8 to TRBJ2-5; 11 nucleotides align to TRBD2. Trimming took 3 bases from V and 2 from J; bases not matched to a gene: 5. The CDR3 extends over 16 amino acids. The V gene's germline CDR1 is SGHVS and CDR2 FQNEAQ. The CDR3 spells CASSLEGLAAQETQYF. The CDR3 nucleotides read TGTGCCAGCAGCTTGGAGGGACTAGCGGCACAAGAGACCCAGTACTTC.

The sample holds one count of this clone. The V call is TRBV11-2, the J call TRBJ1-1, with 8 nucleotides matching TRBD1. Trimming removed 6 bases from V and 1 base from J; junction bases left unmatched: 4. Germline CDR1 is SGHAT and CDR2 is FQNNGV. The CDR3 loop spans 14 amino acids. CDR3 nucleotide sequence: TGTGCCAGCAGGTTACAGGGGGGGAACACTGAAGCTTTCTTT. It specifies CASRLQGGNTEAFF.

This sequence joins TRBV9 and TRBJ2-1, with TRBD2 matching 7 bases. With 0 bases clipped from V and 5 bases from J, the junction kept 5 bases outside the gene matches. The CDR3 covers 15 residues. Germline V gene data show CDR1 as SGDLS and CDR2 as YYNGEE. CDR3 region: CASSVDTSADNEQFF. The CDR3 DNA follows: TGTGCCAGCAGCGTAGATACTAGCGCAGACAATGAGCAGTTCTTC.

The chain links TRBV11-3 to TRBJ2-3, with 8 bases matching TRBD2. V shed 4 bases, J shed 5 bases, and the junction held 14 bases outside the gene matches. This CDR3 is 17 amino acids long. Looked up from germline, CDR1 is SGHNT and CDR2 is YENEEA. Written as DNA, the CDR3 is TGTGCCAGCAGCTCGACCCGAGCCAGCGGGAGTCAAGATACGCAGTATTTT. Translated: CASSSTRASGSQDTQYF. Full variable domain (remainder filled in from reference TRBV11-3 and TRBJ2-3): EAGVVQSPRYKIIEKKQPVAFWCNPISGHNTLYWYLQNLGQGPELLIRYENEEAVDDSQLPKDRFSAERLKGVDSTLKIQPAELGDSAVYLCASSSTRASGSQDTQYFGPGTRLTVL.

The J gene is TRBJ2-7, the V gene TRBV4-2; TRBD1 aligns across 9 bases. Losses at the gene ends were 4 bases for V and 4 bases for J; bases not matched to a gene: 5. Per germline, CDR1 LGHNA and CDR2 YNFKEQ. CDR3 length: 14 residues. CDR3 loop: CASSRPGQGYEQYF. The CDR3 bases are TGTGCCAGCAGCCGGCCCGGACAGGGGTACGAGCAGTACTTC.

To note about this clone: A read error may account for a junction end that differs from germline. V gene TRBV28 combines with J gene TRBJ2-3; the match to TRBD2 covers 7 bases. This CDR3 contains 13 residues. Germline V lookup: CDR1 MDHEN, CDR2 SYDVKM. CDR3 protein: CASWGGSTDTQYF. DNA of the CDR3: TGTGCCAGCTGGGGCGGGAGCACGGATACGCAGTATTTT.

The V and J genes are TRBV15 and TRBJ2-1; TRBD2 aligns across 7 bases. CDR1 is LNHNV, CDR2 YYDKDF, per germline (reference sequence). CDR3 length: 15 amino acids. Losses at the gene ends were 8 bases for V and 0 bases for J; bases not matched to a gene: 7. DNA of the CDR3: TGTGCCACCGCCCCGGGGGGTAGCTCCTACAATGAGCAGTTCTTC. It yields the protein CATAPGGSSYNEQFF. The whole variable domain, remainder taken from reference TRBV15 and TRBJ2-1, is DAMVIQNPRYQVTQFGKPVTLSCSQTLNHNVMYWYQQKSSQAPKLLFHYYDKDFNNEADTPDNFQSRRPNTSFCFLDIRSPGLGDTAMYLCATAPGGSSYNEQFFGPGTRLTVL.

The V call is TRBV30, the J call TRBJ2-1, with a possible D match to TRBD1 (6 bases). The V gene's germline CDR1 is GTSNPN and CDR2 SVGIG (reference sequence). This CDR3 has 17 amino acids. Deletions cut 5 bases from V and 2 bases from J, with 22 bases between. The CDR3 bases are TGTGCCTGGGGTACAGTACTTGGGGGCATCGCCTACAATGAGCAGTTCTTC. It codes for CAWGTVLGGIAYNEQFF.

CDR3 nucleotides: TGCGCCAGCAGCTCCAACGGCCGGGACGGGGAGCTGTTTTTT. Residues: CASSSNGRDGELFF. The V and J genes are TRBV5-1 and TRBJ2-2, with D possibly being TRBD2 (5 bases). CDR1 SGHRS and CDR2 YFSETQ come from the germline V gene. The CDR3 sequence is 14 residues long. Trimming stripped 3 bases from V and 7 bases from J, with 13 bases between.

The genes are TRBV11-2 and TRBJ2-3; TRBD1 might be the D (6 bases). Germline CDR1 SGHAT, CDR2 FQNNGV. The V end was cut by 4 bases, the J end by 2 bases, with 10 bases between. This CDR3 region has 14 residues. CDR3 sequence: CASSSWGLTDTQYF. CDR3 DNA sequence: TGTGCCAGCAGCTCGTGGGGGCTCACAGATACGCAGTATTTT. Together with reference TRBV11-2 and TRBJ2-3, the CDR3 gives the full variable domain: EAGVAQSPRYKIIEKRQSVAFWCNPISGHATLYWYQQILGQGPKLLIQFQNNGVVDDSQLPKDRFSAERLKGVDSTLKIQPAKLEDSAVYLCASSSWGLTDTQYFGPGTRLTVL.

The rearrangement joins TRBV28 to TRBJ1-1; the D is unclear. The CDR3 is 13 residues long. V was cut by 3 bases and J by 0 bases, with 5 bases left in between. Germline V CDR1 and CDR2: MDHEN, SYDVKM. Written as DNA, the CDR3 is TGTGCCAGCAGTTTTATCGTGAACACTGAAGCTTTCTTT. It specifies CASSFIVNTEAFF. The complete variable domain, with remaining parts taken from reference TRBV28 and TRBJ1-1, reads DVKVTQSSRYLVKRTGEKVFLECVQDMDHENMFWYRQDPGLGLRLIYFSYDVKMKEKGDIPEGYSVSREKKERFSLILESASTNQTSMYLCASSFIVNTEAFFGQGTRLTVV.

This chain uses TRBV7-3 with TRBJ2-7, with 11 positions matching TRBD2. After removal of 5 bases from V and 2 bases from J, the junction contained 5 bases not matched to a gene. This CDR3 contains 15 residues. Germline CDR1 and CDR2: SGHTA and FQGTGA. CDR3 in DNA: TGTGCCAGCAGCCTTGGGGGACTAGCGGCCTACGAGCAGTACTTC. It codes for CASSLGGLAAYEQYF.

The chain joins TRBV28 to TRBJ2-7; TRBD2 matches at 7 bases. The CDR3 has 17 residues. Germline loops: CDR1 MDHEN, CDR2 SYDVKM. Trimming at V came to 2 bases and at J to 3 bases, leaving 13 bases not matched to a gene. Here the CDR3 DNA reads TGTGCCAGCAGTTTACTTAAAGTAGGACTAGGTGGCTACGAGCAGTACTTC. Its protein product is CASSLLKVGLGGYEQYF.

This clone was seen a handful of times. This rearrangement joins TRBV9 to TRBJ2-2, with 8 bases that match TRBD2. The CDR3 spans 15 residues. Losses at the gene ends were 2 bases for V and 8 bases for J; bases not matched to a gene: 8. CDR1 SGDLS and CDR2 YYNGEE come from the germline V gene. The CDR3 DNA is TGTGCCAGCAGCGTCGAGCCCCGACTAGCGGGGGAGCTGTTTTTT. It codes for CASSVEPRLAGELFF. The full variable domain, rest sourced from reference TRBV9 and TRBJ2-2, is DSGVTQTPKHLITATGQRVTLRCSPRSGDLSVYWYQQSLDQGLQFLIQYYNGEERAKGNILERFSAQQFPDLHSELNLSSLELGDSALYFCASSVEPRLAGELFFGEGSRLTVL.

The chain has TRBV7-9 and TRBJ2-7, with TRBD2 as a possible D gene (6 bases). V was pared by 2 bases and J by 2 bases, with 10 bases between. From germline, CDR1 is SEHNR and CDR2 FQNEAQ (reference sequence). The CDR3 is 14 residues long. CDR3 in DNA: TGTGCCAGCAGCTTAACGCCGGGAGCCTACGAGCAGTACTTC. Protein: CASSLTPGAYEQYF.

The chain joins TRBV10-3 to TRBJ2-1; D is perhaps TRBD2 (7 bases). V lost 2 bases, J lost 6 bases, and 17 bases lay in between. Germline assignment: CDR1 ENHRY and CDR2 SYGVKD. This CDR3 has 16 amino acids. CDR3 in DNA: TGTGCCATCAGTGAGGCCGGATGGGGGGGCAGCAATGAGCAGTTCTTC. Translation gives CAISEAGWGGSNEQFF.

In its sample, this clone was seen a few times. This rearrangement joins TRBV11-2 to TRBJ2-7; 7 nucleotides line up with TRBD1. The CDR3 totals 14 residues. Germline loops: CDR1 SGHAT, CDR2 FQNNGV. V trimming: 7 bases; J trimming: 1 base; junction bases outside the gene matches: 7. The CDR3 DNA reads TGTGCCAGCACCGGGACAGCTTTATCCTACGAGCAGTACTTC. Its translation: CASTGTALSYEQYF.

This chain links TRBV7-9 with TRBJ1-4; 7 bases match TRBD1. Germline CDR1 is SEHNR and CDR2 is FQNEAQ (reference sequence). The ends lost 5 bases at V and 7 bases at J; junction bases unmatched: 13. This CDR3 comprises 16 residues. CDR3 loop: CASSQTGSRRGEKLFF. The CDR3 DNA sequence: TGTGCCAGCAGCCAGACAGGGAGCAGACGAGGTGAAAAACTGTTTTTT.

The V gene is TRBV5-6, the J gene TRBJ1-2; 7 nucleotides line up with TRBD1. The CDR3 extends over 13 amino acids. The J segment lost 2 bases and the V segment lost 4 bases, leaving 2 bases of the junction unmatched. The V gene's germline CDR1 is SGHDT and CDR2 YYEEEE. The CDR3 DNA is TGTGCCAGCAGCACGGGACAGAACTATGGCTACACCTTC. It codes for CASSTGQNYGYTF.

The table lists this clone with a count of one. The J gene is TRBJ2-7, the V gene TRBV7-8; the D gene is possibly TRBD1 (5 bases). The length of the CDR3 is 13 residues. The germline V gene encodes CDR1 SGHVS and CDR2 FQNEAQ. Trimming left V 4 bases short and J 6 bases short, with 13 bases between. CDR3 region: CASSYQQGGEQYF. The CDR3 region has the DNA TGTGCCAGCAGCTACCAGCAGGGCGGCGAGCAGTACTTC.

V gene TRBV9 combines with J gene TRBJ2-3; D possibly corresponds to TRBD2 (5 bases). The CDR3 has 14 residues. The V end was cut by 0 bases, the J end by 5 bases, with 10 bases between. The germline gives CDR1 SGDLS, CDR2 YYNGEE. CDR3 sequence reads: CASSVEGERDTQYF. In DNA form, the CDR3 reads TGTGCCAGCAGCGTAGAGGGAGAGAGAGATACGCAGTATTTT.

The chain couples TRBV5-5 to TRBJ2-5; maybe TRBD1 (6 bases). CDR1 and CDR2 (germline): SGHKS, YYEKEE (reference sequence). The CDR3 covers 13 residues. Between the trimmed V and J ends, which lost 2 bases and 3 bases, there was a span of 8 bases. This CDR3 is CASSFPGEETQYF. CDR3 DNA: TGTGCCAGCAGCTTCCCAGGGGAAGAGACCCAGTACTTC.

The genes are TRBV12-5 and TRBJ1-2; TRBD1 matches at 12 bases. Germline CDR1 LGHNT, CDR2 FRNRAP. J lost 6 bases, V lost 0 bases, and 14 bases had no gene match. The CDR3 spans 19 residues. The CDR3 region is CASGLVRESRDRGPNGYTF. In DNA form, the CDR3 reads TGTGCTAGTGGTTTGGTACGGGAAAGCCGGGACAGGGGGCCCAATGGCTACACCTTC.

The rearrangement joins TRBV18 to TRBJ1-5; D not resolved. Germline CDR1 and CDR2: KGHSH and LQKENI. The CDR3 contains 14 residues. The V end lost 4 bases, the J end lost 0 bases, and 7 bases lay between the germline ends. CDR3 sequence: CASSLQDSNQPQHF. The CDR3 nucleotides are TGTGCCAGCTCACTTCAGGATAGCAATCAGCCCCAGCATTTT.

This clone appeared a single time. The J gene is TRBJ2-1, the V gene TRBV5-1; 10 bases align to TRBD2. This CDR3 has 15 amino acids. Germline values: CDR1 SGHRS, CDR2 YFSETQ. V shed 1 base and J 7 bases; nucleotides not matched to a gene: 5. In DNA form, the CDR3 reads TGCGCCAGCAGCTTGTCTAGCGGGAGTGCGAATGAGCAGTTCTTC. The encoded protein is CASSLSSGSANEQFF.

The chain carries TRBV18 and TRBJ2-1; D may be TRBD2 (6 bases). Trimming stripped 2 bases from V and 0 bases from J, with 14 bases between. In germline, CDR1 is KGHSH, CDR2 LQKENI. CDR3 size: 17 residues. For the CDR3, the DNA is TGTGCCAGCTCACCAATCGGGGACTTGAGCTCCTACAATGAGCAGTTCTTC. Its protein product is CASSPIGDLSSYNEQFF. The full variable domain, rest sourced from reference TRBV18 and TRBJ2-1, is NAGVMQNPRHLVRRRGQEARLRCSPMKGHSHVYWYRQLPEEGLKFMVYLQKENIIDESGMPKERFSAEFPKEGPSILRIQQVVRGDSAAYFCASSPIGDLSSYNEQFFGPGTRLTVL.

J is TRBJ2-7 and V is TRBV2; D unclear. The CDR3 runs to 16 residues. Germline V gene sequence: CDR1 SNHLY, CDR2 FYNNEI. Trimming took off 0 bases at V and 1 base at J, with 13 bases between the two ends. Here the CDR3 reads CASSEALGARSYEQYF. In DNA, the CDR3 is TGTGCCAGCAGTGAAGCGTTAGGAGCAAGGTCCTACGAGCAGTACTTC.